This T cell receptor beta chain was identified in a study of OX40 agonist ivuxolimab in advanced cancers. Autoimmune disease history or systemic immunosuppression meant exclusion. Overall study results and limits: The study found that CD8+ T cells averaged more expanded clones than CD4+.

Regarding this clone: Its target is not known.

Profiled with immunoSEQ multiplex PCR; TCRdb holds only in-frame clones, not every one. This sample has over 35,000 clones, with around 90% found just once. The sequencing here drew on CD4+ or CD8+ T cells sorted from blood, taken in a trial of the OX40 agonist ivuxolimab. This receptor was identified in an adult with an advanced solid tumor such as melanoma, head and neck, liver or kidney cancer.

CDR3 bases: TGTGCCAGCAGTGACCGGGACAGATCCTACGAGCAGTACTTC. This codes for CASSDRDRSYEQYF. The chain uses TRBV6-5 and TRBJ2-7; 7 bases line up with TRBD1. This CDR3 is 14 amino acids long. Looked up from germline, CDR1 is MNHEY and CDR2 is SVGAGI. The trim removed 5 bases at V and 1 base at J, leaving 5 bases unmatched.